The 22 T cell receptor beta chains given below trace back to one sample, sequenced in a study of T cell repertoires in cytomegalovirus infection. TCRdb ran MiXCR on the reads and lists one entry per CDR3 protein. The table has hundreds of thousands of distinct CDR3 sequences, around 29% seen once. These receptors have no identified antigens. The starting material was cultured PBMCs, obtained from culture after CMV antigen stimulation. The source of these receptors is a human donor in good health (CMV status not recorded). Some clones in this sample may be carry-over from other donors' samples.

The gene calls are TRBV20-1 and TRBJ1-3; D gene ambiguous. Between the trimmed V and J ends, which lost 2 bases and 7 bases, there was a span of 12 bases. This CDR3 region has 13 residues. The V gene's germline CDR1 is DFQATT and CDR2 SNEGSKA (reference sequence). The CDR3 coding sequence is TGCAGTGCTAGACCGGACGCCTCGAACACCATATATTTT. Its translation: CSARPDASNTIYF.

The rearrangement links TRBV20-1 to TRBJ2-1; TRBD2 matches 8 bases. CDR3 length equals 18 residues. The germline gives CDR1 DFQATT, CDR2 SNEGSKA (reference sequence). The trim removed 6 bases at V and 8 bases at J, leaving 24 bases unmatched. The CDR3 loop reads CSALEFNGRGGRDDEQFF. In DNA, the CDR3 is TGCAGTGCACTGGAGTTTAACGGGAGGGGAGGACGAGATGATGAGCAGTTCTTC.

The chain couples TRBV28 to TRBJ2-3; 7 bases align to TRBD1. Germline loops: CDR1 MDHEN, CDR2 SYDVKM. With 11 bases clipped from V and 0 bases from J, the junction kept 11 bases outside the gene matches. The length of the CDR3 is 15 residues. This chain's CDR3 is CASNRGSPSTDTQYF. The CDR3 region has the DNA TGTGCCTCCAACAGGGGTTCGCCTAGCACAGATACGCAGTATTTT.

This chain uses TRBV20-1 with TRBJ1-4; D call uncertain. Per the germline V gene, CDR1 is DFQATT and CDR2 is SNEGSKA (reference sequence). V was cut by 0 bases and J by 8 bases, with 13 bases left in between. CDR3 length: 14 residues. CDR3 residues: CSARDQRGLEKLFF. The CDR3 DNA sequence: TGCAGTGCTAGAGATCAAAGAGGGTTGGAAAAACTGTTTTTT.

On this clonotype: The junction shows a germline mismatch at one end, possibly a read error. V is TRBV7-9 and J is TRBJ1-1, with a weak D call TRBD1 (6 bases). The CDR3 covers 14 residues. Germline V gene sequence: CDR1 SEHNR, CDR2 FQNEAQ (reference sequence). The CDR3 here is CTSRPGQLLTEAFF. The CDR3 nucleotides are TGTACCAGCAGACCCGGACAGCTCCTTACTGAAGCTTTCTTT.

The V gene is TRBV3-1, the J gene TRBJ1-3; D is unresolved. The CDR3 has 16 amino acids. Per germline, CDR1 LGHDT and CDR2 YNNKEL (reference sequence). V gave up 4 bases and J gave up 0 bases, with 13 bases separating them. The CDR3 nucleotides read TGTGCCAGCAGCCGGATCGGGGAGGGCTCTGGAAACACCATATATTTT. Translation: CASSRIGEGSGNTIYF. The full variable domain, its missing parts supplied by reference TRBV3-1 and TRBJ1-3, is DTAVSQTPKYLVTQMGNDKSIKCEQNLGHDTMYWYKQDSKKFLKIMFSYNNKELIINETVPNRFSPKSPDKAHLNLHINSLELGDSAVYFCASSRIGEGSGNTIYFGEGSWLTVV.

The CDR3: CASSSVSQPQHF. The CDR3 DNA sequence: TGTGCCAGCAGTAGTGTGAGTCAGCCCCAGCATTTT. The V gene is TRBV7-9, the J gene TRBJ1-5; D not resolved. The germline CDR1 and CDR2 sequences are SEHNR and FQNEAQ (reference sequence). The V end was cut by 6 bases, the J end by 6 bases, with 9 bases between. This CDR3 region has 12 residues.

The chain carries TRBV30 and TRBJ2-5; TRBD2 is a possible D gene (5 bases). Trimming took 2 bases from V and 3 from J, leaving 16 bases between them. This CDR3 has 15 amino acids. Germline-derived CDR1 and CDR2 are GTSNPN and SVGIG (reference sequence). For the CDR3, the DNA is TGTGCCTGGAGTCCCCACACTAGGCCTAAAGAGACCCAGTACTTC. Protein product: CAWSPHTRPKETQYF. Full variable domain (outside the CDR3, taken from reference TRBV30 and TRBJ2-5): SQTIHQWPATLVQPVGSPLSLECTVEGTSNPNLYWYRQAAGRGLQLLFYSVGIGQISSEVPQNLSASRPQDRQFILSSKKLLLSDSGFYLCAWSPHTRPKETQYFGPGTRLLVL.

The chain couples TRBV11-3 to TRBJ2-1; 8 bases agree with TRBD1. CDR1 and CDR2 (germline): SGHNT, YENEEA. There are 16 residues in the CDR3. The ends lost 5 bases at V and 2 bases at J; junction bases unmatched: 8. The CDR3 region is CASSKRDRGTYNEQFF. The CDR3 DNA is TGTGCCAGCAGCAAGAGAGACAGGGGCACCTACAATGAGCAGTTCTTC.

Ten or more counts support this clonotype. Because the CDR3 is missing its conserved closing phenylalanine or tryptophan, this is likely a read error. The limits of the CDR3 on the DNA are not certain, so only TCRdb's listed CDR3 is given. The genes are TRBV7-8 and TRBJ2-3; the table's D gene call, TRBD2, was not cross checked with the DNA. Germline V gives CDR1 SGHVS, CDR2 FQNEAQ. The CDR3 is 16 residues long, ends included. Here the CDR3 reads CASSLARTPGLAGGTL.

This clonotype was recorded a few times. The chain has TRBV12-3 or TRBV12-4 and TRBJ2-5; TRBD1 aligns across 9 bases. This CDR3 comprises 15 residues. The V gene end was trimmed by 6 bases and the J gene end by 2 bases; junction bases not matched to a gene: 7. The chain's CDR3 is CASRPPGQGQETQYF. CDR3 sequence (DNA): TGTGCCAGCAGGCCCCCGGGACAGGGACAAGAGACCCAGTACTTC.

The rearrangement joins TRBV7-9 to TRBJ1-1; D unresolved. Looked up from germline, CDR1 is SEHNR and CDR2 is FQNEAQ (reference sequence). V gave up 4 bases and J gave up 1 base, with 13 bases separating them. This CDR3 has 15 amino acids. Here the CDR3 reads CASSSVEGSNTEAFF. CDR3 DNA: TGTGCCAGCAGCTCCGTAGAGGGCTCGAACACTGAAGCTTTCTTT.

This clonotype was seen more than once but under ten times. The CDR3 nucleotides are TGTGCCAGCAGTTTAATAATGGGACCCAGAGGAGAGAACACTGAAGCTTTCTTT. This gives the protein CASSLIMGPRGENTEAFF. The V gene is TRBV12-3 or TRBV12-4, the J gene TRBJ1-1; the D gene is possibly TRBD1 (5 bases). V lost 2 bases and J lost 1, with 20 bases in between. The CDR3 length is 18 residues.

This clonotype occurred many times. The gene calls are TRBV19 and TRBJ1-1; 10 bases are a match to TRBD1. The CDR3 extends over 16 amino acids. J was trimmed by 3 bases and V by 7 bases; bases with no gene match: 11. CDR1 is LNHDA and CDR2 is SQIVND in the germline V gene (reference sequence). The DNA of the CDR3 is TGTGCCAGTAAGGGCGGTTCCGGACAGGGGGACACTGAAGCTTTCTTT. Translating gives CASKGGSGQGDTEAFF.

The chain joins TRBV15 to TRBJ2-3, with 7 bases identical to TRBD2. Germline V gene lookup returns CDR1 LNHNV and CDR2 YYDKDF (reference sequence). The J segment lost 6 bases and the V segment lost 1 base, leaving 19 bases of the junction unmatched. This CDR3 comprises 19 residues. Here the CDR3 reads CATSRGRVDASGVVDTQYF. The CDR3 region has the DNA TGTGCCACCAGCAGAGGAAGGGTGGATGCTAGCGGAGTTGTGGATACGCAGTATTTT. Full variable domain (remainder filled in from reference TRBV15 and TRBJ2-3): DAMVIQNPRYQVTQFGKPVTLSCSQTLNHNVMYWYQQKSSQAPKLLFHYYDKDFNNEADTPDNFQSRRPNTSFCFLDIRSPGLGDTAMYLCATSRGRVDASGVVDTQYFGPGTRLTVL.

This clonotype has only a few counts. The rearrangement links TRBV6-1 to TRBJ1-2; 11 bases line up with TRBD1. CDR1 is MNHNS and CDR2 is SASEGT in the germline V gene. The length of the CDR3 is 15 residues. The V and J ends lost 5 bases and 4 bases, in that order; junction bases with no gene match: 6. The CDR3 here is CASSRGQGDIYGYTF. CDR3 in DNA: TGTGCCAGCAGTAGGGGACAGGGGGACATCTATGGCTACACCTTC.

In this sample, this clonotype turned up many times. The chain recombines TRBV12-3 or TRBV12-4 with TRBJ1-1, with 7 bases aligning to TRBD1. This CDR3 is 16 amino acids long. J was trimmed by 1 base and V by 9 bases; bases with no gene match: 14. In DNA, the CDR3 is TGTGCCAGTCACCCGACAGGGAAGGGCTGGAACACTGAAGCTTTCTTT. Amino acids: CASHPTGKGWNTEAFF.

The sample holds many counts of this clonotype. The chain is built from TRBV12-3 or TRBV12-4 and TRBJ2-4, with unresolved D. V was shortened by 4 bases and J by 6 bases, with 10 bases between the two germline ends. CDR3 length equals 13 residues. This CDR3 reads CASSSSDVNIQYF. The CDR3 nucleotides are TGTGCCAGCAGTTCGAGTGACGTAAACATTCAGTACTTC.

The chain is built from TRBV11-2 and TRBJ1-3, with D perhaps TRBD1 (5 bases). Trimming shortened V by 0 bases and J by 4 bases, and 13 bases separated the two germline ends. The CDR3 sequence is 16 residues long. The germline V gene encodes CDR1 SGHAT and CDR2 FQNNGV. The chain's CDR3 is CASSLDTVRAGNTIYF. CDR3 sequence (DNA): TGTGCCAGCAGCTTAGACACCGTCAGGGCCGGAAACACCATATATTTT.

This clonotype was observed a handful of times. V is TRBV7-3 and J is TRBJ2-2; a possible D gene is TRBD2 (6 bases). With 2 bases removed from V and 4 bases from J, the gap between germline ends came to 17 bases. CDR1 and CDR2 from the germline V gene are SGHTA and FQGTGA. This CDR3 comprises 17 residues. In nucleotides, the CDR3 is TGTGCCAGCAGCTTAGTTCCCGGGCAGGGAGGCACCGGGGAGCTGTTTTTT. Its translation: CASSLVPGQGGTGELFF.

The DNA of the CDR3 is TGTGCCAGCAGTGCAGACAGGGGGCCTGGTGGCTACACCTTC. Translating it yields CASSADRGPGGYTF. The chain uses TRBV6-5 and TRBJ1-2, with 10 bases matching TRBD1. Germline trimming cut 5 bases from V and 7 bases from J; bases unmatched to any gene: 7. CDR1 MNHEY and CDR2 SVGAGI come from the germline V gene. This CDR3 comprises 14 residues.

The chain recombines TRBV7-2 with TRBJ2-3; unclear D gene. Germline lookup yields CDR1 SGHTA and CDR2 FQGNSA. Between the trimmed V and J ends, which lost 1 base and 0 bases, there was a span of 8 bases. This CDR3 region has 15 residues. DNA for the CDR3: TGTGCCAGCAGCTTAGATCGAGTGAGCACAGATACGCAGTATTTT. This gives the protein CASSLDRVSTDTQYF.